This TCR beta chain came from a study of blood T cell repertoires in COVID-19. This clone was seen a single time. Profiled with immunoSEQ multiplex PCR; TCRdb holds only in-frame clones, not every one. The repertoire includes about 160,000 clones, roughly 85% of them detected once, and about 10% sits in the top ten. Trimming shortened V by 4 bases and J by 7 bases, and 21 bases separated the two germline ends. Germline V gene lookup returns CDR1 SGHNT and CDR2 YYREEE (reference sequence). The CDR3 is made up of 15 amino acids. This TCR came from a woman of 80 years or more with active or convalescent COVID-19. Sequenced: peripheral blood. The rearrangement uses TRBV5-4 and TRBJ2-7, with D tentatively TRBD2 (6 bases). The DNA of the CDR3 is TGTGCCAGCAGCCCTGGTGTGCGGGAAGCGAGTGAGCAGTACTTC. It specifies CASSPGVREASEQYF.